This T cell receptor (beta chain) came from a study of shared clonotypes between healthy human individuals. General study results and limits: Generation probability values for non-shared clonotypes were lower than those for clonotypes shared by all four donors.

Points on this clone: Its antigen is still unknown.

TCRdb's table, derived via immunoSEQ multiplex PCR, lists solely in-frame clones and lacks some. The sample lists some 790,000 clones, 72% occurring once. Germline V lookup: CDR1 MNHNS, CDR2 SASEGT. The CDR3 covers 14 residues. The germline V and J ends were trimmed by 2 bases and 7 bases, with 15 bases remaining between them. The specimen was memory CD4+ T cells sorted from blood. Subset defined: CD45RA-negative fraction. This clonotype was obtained from a woman younger than 45 in good health. The rearrangement joins TRBV6-1 to TRBJ2-7; maybe TRBD2 (5 bases). In nucleotides, the CDR3 is TGTGCCAGCAGTGAACGGTCCCCCACTAGTGAGCAGTACTTC. Amino acids: CASSERSPTSEQYF.